Below are 19 T cell receptor beta chains sequenced from a single sample in a study of glioma-infiltrating T cells after dendritic cell vaccination. TCRdb keeps only in-frame clones here, not all; method: immunoSEQ multiplex PCR. The sample lists roughly 100,000 clones, 75% to 85% occurring once. The sample here was blood, taken before dendritic cell vaccination. These TCRs come from a human donor with glioblastoma.

In this sample, this clone turned up once. The rearrangement joins TRBV5-5 to TRBJ1-2; D is unresolved. The V gene lost 5 bases and the J gene lost 4 bases, with 15 bases spanning the gap. Germline V gene data show CDR1 as SGHKS and CDR2 as YYEKEE (reference sequence). The CDR3 contains 14 residues. This CDR3 is CASSSDGSFYGYTF. For the CDR3, the DNA is TGTGCCAGCAGTTCTGACGGGAGTTTCTATGGCTACACCTTC.

V gene TRBV7-8 combines with J gene TRBJ2-7, with 10 bases identical to TRBD2. Germline lookup yields CDR1 SGHVS and CDR2 FQNEAQ. V lost 6 bases to trimming and J lost 7 bases; unmatched junction nucleotides: 24. The CDR3 totals 19 residues. DNA of the CDR3: TGTGCCAGCAGTACGGGGCGAGGGGTAGCGGGGGGTACCTCTCGGGAGCAGTACTTC. Its translation: CASSTGRGVAGGTSREQYF.

The chain recombines TRBV6-1 with TRBJ2-7, with a weak D call TRBD1 (6 bases). In germline, CDR1 is MNHNS, CDR2 SASEGT. V was trimmed by 3 bases and J by 4 bases, leaving 10 bases between them. The CDR3 is 13 amino acids. The CDR3 DNA reads TGTGCCAGCAGTGAGAGGGGGTGGTACGAGCAGTACTTC. Amino acid sequence: CASSERGWYEQYF.

J is TRBJ2-3 and V is TRBV10-3; 7 nucleotides match TRBD2. The length of the CDR3 is 14 residues. Trimming at V came to 6 bases and at J to 0 bases, leaving 3 bases not matched to a gene. Germline CDR1 is ENHRY and CDR2 is SYGVKD. CDR3 protein: CAIRRESSTDTQYF. For the CDR3, the DNA is TGTGCCATCAGGCGGGAGTCTAGCACAGATACGCAGTATTTT.

The chain has TRBV13 and TRBJ2-7; D is uncertain. The V gene lost 3 bases and the J gene lost 3 bases, with 6 bases spanning the gap. CDR3 length: 12 residues. Germline-derived CDR1 and CDR2 are PRHDT and FYEKMQ (reference sequence). Here the CDR3 reads CASSLTGYEQYF. CDR3 DNA sequence: TGTGCCAGCAGCTTGACTGGCTACGAGCAGTACTTC.

The chain links TRBV29-1 to TRBJ2-2; D remains unclear. This CDR3 spans 13 amino acids. Looked up from germline, CDR1 is SQVTM and CDR2 is ANQGSEA. Between the trimmed V and J ends, which lost 4 bases and 2 bases, there was a span of 8 bases. The CDR3 DNA reads TGCAGCGTTGGGTCCACAAACACCGGGGAGCTGTTTTTT. Protein product: CSVGSTNTGELFF.

The chain combines TRBV13 with TRBJ1-3; D remains unclear. CDR1 is PRHDT, CDR2 FYEKMQ, per germline (reference sequence). V dropped 6 bases and J dropped 4 bases, with 10 bases sitting between them. This CDR3 has 13 amino acids. The CDR3 here is CASRTNFGNTIYF. CDR3 coding DNA: TGTGCCAGCAGAACCAACTTCGGAAACACCATATATTTT.

The chain joins TRBV9 to TRBJ1-2, with D maybe TRBD1 (6 bases). CDR1 is SGDLS and CDR2 is YYNGEE in the germline V gene. Trimming took 6 bases from V and 6 from J, leaving 12 bases between them. This CDR3 has 12 residues. CDR3 nucleotide sequence: TGTGCCAGCAACGGGGGGGCGCATGGCTACACCTTC. Translated: CASNGGAHGYTF.

V gene TRBV5-1 combines with J gene TRBJ2-5, with 9 bases aligning to TRBD2. The V segment lost 1 base and the J segment 0 bases; nucleotides outside the gene matches: 4. The CDR3 has 16 residues. Per the germline V gene, CDR1 is SGHRS and CDR2 is YFSETQ. The CDR3 nucleotides are TGCGCCAGCAGCTTGAGGGTAGCGGGGGACCAAGAGACCCAGTACTTC. Its protein is CASSLRVAGDQETQYF. Drawing the rest from reference TRBV5-1 and TRBJ2-5, the complete variable domain is KAGVTQTPRYLIKTRGQQVTLSCSPISGHRSVSWYQQTPGQGLQFLFEYFSETQRNKGNFPGRFSGRQFSNSRSEMNVSTLELGDSALYLCASSLRVAGDQETQYFGPGTRLLVL.

The V gene is TRBV4-2, the J gene TRBJ2-5; TRBD1 aligns across 7 bases. The CDR3 loop spans 16 amino acids. V shed 0 bases and J 5 bases; nucleotides not matched to a gene: 9. Per germline, CDR1 LGHNA and CDR2 YNFKEQ. CDR3 DNA: TGTGCCAGCAGCCAAGATAAGGGGGCCGCCGGGGAGACCCAGTACTTC. This translates into CASSQDKGAAGETQYF.

This clone appeared a single time. The rearrangement joins TRBV4-3 to TRBJ2-3, with D uncertain. Germline CDR1 LGHNA, CDR2 YSLEER. The CDR3 spans 15 residues. Trimming removed 0 bases from V and 1 base from J, with 8 bases in between. CDR3 region: CASSQELRGTDTQYF. The CDR3 DNA sequence: TGCGCCAGCAGCCAAGAACTTCGTGGCACAGATACGCAGTATTTT.

The rearrangement uses TRBV2 and TRBJ2-5; 9 bases are a match to TRBD2. CDR1 is SNHLY, CDR2 FYNNEI, per germline. Germline trimming cut 7 bases from V and 3 bases from J; bases unmatched to any gene: 15. The CDR3 runs 17 residues. The CDR3 spells CASIRWAGGRGKETQYF. The CDR3 bases are TGTGCCAGCATACGGTGGGCGGGGGGGCGTGGGAAAGAGACCCAGTACTTC.

The chain employs TRBV5-5 and TRBJ2-2; 12 bases are shared with TRBD2. The germline gives CDR1 SGHKS, CDR2 YYEKEE (reference sequence). The CDR3 has 16 residues. Losses at the gene ends were 4 bases for V and 5 bases for J; bases not matched to a gene: 6. CDR3 in amino acids: CASSVLAGGHTGELFF. In nucleotides, the CDR3 is TGTGCCAGCAGCGTCCTAGCGGGGGGGCATACCGGGGAGCTGTTTTTT.

The chain is built from TRBV15 and TRBJ2-7; 7 bases line up with TRBD1. V gave up 4 bases and J gave up 7 bases; unmatched junction bases: 7. The CDR3 length is 13 residues. CDR1 and CDR2 from the germline V gene are LNHNV and YYDKDF (reference sequence). CDR3 DNA: TGTGCCACCAGCAAACACAGGGGTAGGGAGCAGTACTTC. Protein sequence: CATSKHRGREQYF.

The chain uses TRBV4-3 and TRBJ1-5; TRBD1 agrees at 7 bases. This CDR3 region has 17 residues. CDR1 is LGHNA, CDR2 YSLEER, per germline. With V trimmed by 0 bases and J by 3 bases, 8 bases remained unmatched. The CDR3 DNA reads TGCGCCAGCAGCCAAGATATTTCCAGGGGGAACAATCAGCCCCAGCATTTT. It is translated as CASSQDISRGNNQPQHF.

This clone has just one count. V usage is TRBV19 and J usage is TRBJ1-5, with 7 bases identical to TRBD1. V lost 4 bases to trimming and J lost 3 bases; unmatched junction nucleotides: 6. The CDR3 consists of 15 residues. Germline CDR1 LNHDA, CDR2 SQIVND (reference sequence). CDR3 nucleotide sequence: TGTGCCAGTAGTACCGGGACAGTTCACAATCAGCCCCAGCATTTT. Translation gives CASSTGTVHNQPQHF.

This sequence joins TRBV4-3 and TRBJ1-1, with D possibly TRBD1 on 6 matching bases. The V gene's germline CDR1 is LGHNA and CDR2 YSLEER. V was trimmed by 0 bases and J by 3 bases, leaving 11 bases between them. The CDR3 consists of 15 residues. Here the CDR3 DNA reads TGCGCCAGCAGCCAAGATCAGCAGGGGTACACTGAAGCTTTCTTT. Translation: CASSQDQQGYTEAFF.

The rearrangement uses TRBV30 and TRBJ2-1; TRBD2 matches 10 bases. CDR1 is GTSNPN, CDR2 SVGIG, per germline (reference sequence). Trimming took 1 base from V and 2 from J; bases not matched to a gene: 2. The CDR3 consists of 15 residues. This CDR3 reads CAWSETSGAYNEQFF. CDR3 coding DNA: TGTGCCTGGAGTGAAACTAGCGGGGCCTACAATGAGCAGTTCTTC. The variable domain in full, completed from reference TRBV30 and TRBJ2-1, reads SQTIHQWPATLVQPVGSPLSLECTVEGTSNPNLYWYRQAAGRGLQLLFYSVGIGQISSEVPQNLSASRPQDRQFILSSKKLLLSDSGFYLCAWSETSGAYNEQFFGPGTRLTVL.

This chain connects TRBV27 to TRBJ2-1; 7 bases are shared with TRBD2. CDR3 length: 15 residues. Germline CDR1 MNHEY, CDR2 SMNVEV (reference sequence). V dropped 6 bases and J dropped 3; count of bases not matched to a gene: 8. CDR3 coding DNA: TGTGCCAGCAGCCCTGGGGGGGTCGGCTACAATGAGCAGTTCTTC. It specifies CASSPGGVGYNEQFF.